This is a list of T cell receptor beta chains from one sample in a study of blood T cell repertoires in COVID-19. Some clones are missing from TCRdb's copy, which holds only in-frame ones; the method was immunoSEQ multiplex PCR. The sample yields roughly 200,000 clones, 65% to 85% seen once. Specimen: peripheral blood. These TCRs come from a woman aged 80 or older with acute or convalescent COVID-19. CDR3s include the opening cysteine and the closing phenylalanine or tryptophan. A D gene is named only where the DNA matches it firmly. Some rows have no size entry. The others give once, few or many, or a class for an expanded clone.

j_call clone_size d_call v_call cdr3_aa cdr3_nt
TRBJ1-4 - TRBD1 TRBV27 CASSRNLGTGGREKLFF TGTGCCAGCAGTCGAAACCTAGGGACAGGTGGAAGGGAAAAACTGTTTTTT
TRBJ2-2 few - TRBV12-1 CARGDSVTGELFF TGTGCCAGGGGGGACTCAGTGACCGGGGAGCTGTTTTTT
TRBJ1-3 - - TRBV7-9 CASSLNAAPGNTIYF TGTGCCAGCAGCTTAAACGCGGCCCCTGGAAACACCATATATTTT
TRBJ2-3 - TRBD1 TRBV6-5 CASSLPGQGTDTQYF TGTGCCAGCAGCCTTCCGGGACAGGGAACAGATACGCAGTATTTT
TRBJ2-1 once TRBD2 TRBV10-2 CASSGLAGVMHEQFF TGCGCCAGCAGTGGACTAGCGGGAGTGATGCATGAGCAGTTCTTC
TRBJ2-1 - - TRBV5-1 CASSRRDWGTNEQFF TGCGCCAGCAGCCGCCGGGACTGGGGTACCAATGAGCAGTTCTTC
TRBJ2-1 - - TRBV5-6 CASRETGRDYNEQFF TGTGCCAGCAGGGAAACCGGGCGGGACTACAATGAGCAGTTCTTC
TRBJ2-3 - TRBD2 TRBV9 CASSALGSAGAPDTQYF TGTGCCAGCAGCGCCCTGGGGTCAGCGGGGGCCCCGGATACGCAGTATTTT
TRBJ2-1 - TRBD1 TRBV5-6 CASSSTGVDEQFF TGTGCCAGCAGTTCGACAGGGGTGGATGAGCAGTTCTTC
TRBJ1-5 - TRBD1 TRBV29-1 CSVDSTGDPNQPQHF TGCAGCGTTGATTCGACAGGGGATCCCAATCAGCCCCAGCATTTT
TRBJ1-1 - TRBD1 TRBV5-1 CASSITGGKTEAFF TGCGCCAGCAGCATCACAGGGGGGAAGACTGAAGCTTTCTTT
TRBJ2-7 - - TRBV20-1 CSASHSYEQYF TGCAGTGCTTCACACAGCTACGAGCAGTACTTC
TRBJ2-3 - TRBD1 TRBV30 CAWSVQGPGTDTQYF TGTGCCTGGAGTGTACAGGGGCCGGGGACAGATACGCAGTATTTT
TRBJ1-2 - TRBD1 TRBV20-1 CSASEGAGYGYTF TGCAGTGCTAGTGAGGGGGCTGGCTATGGCTACACCTTC
TRBJ1-1 - TRBD1 TRBV30 CAWSITGTANTEAFF TGTGCCTGGAGTATAACCGGGACAGCGAACACTGAAGCTTTCTTT
TRBJ2-1 - - TRBV6-2/TRBV6-3 CASSDMTAGEQFF TGTGCCAGCAGTGATATGACCGCGGGTGAGCAGTTCTTC
TRBJ2-2 - TRBD2 TRBV2 CASSVLAAPNTGELFF TGTGCCAGCAGTGTTCTAGCGGCCCCGAACACCGGGGAGCTGTTTTTT
TRBJ2-7 - TRBD1 TRBV11-2 CASSLGQGAYEQYF TGTGCCAGCAGCTTAGGACAGGGGGCCTACGAGCAGTACTTC
TRBJ2-6 - TRBD1 TRBV4-2 CASSLDWKGQGVSGANVLTF TGTGCCAGCAGCCTGGATTGGAAGGGACAGGGGGTCTCTGGGGCCAACGTCCTGACTTTC
TRBJ2-3 - TRBD2 TRBV5-1 CASSFWGLDTDTQYF TGCGCCAGCAGCTTTTGGGGACTAGACACAGATACGCAGTATTTT
TRBJ2-5 - - TRBV12-3/TRBV12-4 CASSSGLETQYF TGTGCCAGCAGTTCAGGGTTAGAGACCCAGTACTTC
TRBJ2-7 - TRBD2 TRBV29-1 CSVEASGTYEQYF TGCAGCGTTGAGGCTAGCGGGACGTACGAGCAGTACTTC
TRBJ2-7 - TRBD1 TRBV7-2 CASSSGTGPYEQYF TGTGCCAGCAGCTCCGGGACAGGACCCTACGAGCAGTACTTC
TRBJ1-3 - TRBD1 TRBV5-1 CASSPSRDRGLGGNTIYF TGCGCCAGCAGCCCCTCCCGGGACAGGGGGCTTGGTGGAAACACCATATATTTT
TRBJ2-2 - - TRBV5-8 CASSLKPSNTGELFF TGTGCCAGCAGCTTAAAGCCATCGAACACCGGGGAGCTGTTTTTT
TRBJ2-7 many TRBD1 TRBV19 CASSVTGTGENYEQYF TGTGCCAGTAGTGTAACCGGGACAGGGGAAAACTACGAGCAGTACTTC
TRBJ2-3 - - TRBV7-9 CASSLWEFTDTQYF TGTGCCAGCAGCTTATGGGAGTTTACAGATACGCAGTATTTT
TRBJ2-1 - TRBD1 TRBV6-6 CASSYDRAHEQFF TGTGCCAGCAGTTACGACAGGGCACATGAGCAGTTCTTC
TRBJ1-1 - - TRBV10-1 CASIGQRNTEAFF TGCGCCAGCATAGGACAGCGGAACACTGAAGCTTTCTTT
TRBJ2-5 - TRBD1 TRBV10-2 CASSGSDRASQETQYF TGCGCCAGCAGTGGCTCGGACAGGGCTTCCCAAGAGACCCAGTACTTC
TRBJ1-4 few TRBD1 TRBV2 CASSAFGQGINGKLFF TGTGCCAGCAGTGCATTTGGACAGGGGATTAATGGGAAACTGTTTTTT
TRBJ2-7 - TRBD2 TRBV25-1 CASSQIRTSGFYEQYF TGTGCCAGCAGCCAAATCCGGACTAGCGGGTTCTACGAGCAGTACTTC
TRBJ2-7 - - TRBV11-2 CASSFRQTYEQYF TGTGCCAGCAGCTTCAGACAGACCTACGAGCAGTACTTC
TRBJ2-3 - TRBD1 TRBV2 CASSEAPRGTGGDTQYF TGTGCCAGCAGTGAAGCTCCGAGGGGGACAGGGGGTGATACGCAGTATTTT
TRBJ1-2 - TRBD1 TRBV18 CASSPSEGNRGPNGYTF TGTGCCAGCTCACCATCGGAGGGCAACAGGGGGCCCAATGGCTACACCTTC
TRBJ2-1 - - TRBV7-9 CASSFRGPEREQFF TGTGCCAGCAGCTTCAGGGGACCCGAGAGGGAGCAGTTCTTC
TRBJ1-2 - - TRBV7-9 CASSLAKLKGDYGYTF TGTGCCAGCAGCTTAGCTAAATTAAAGGGGGACTATGGCTACACCTTC
TRBJ1-1 - TRBD1 TRBV5-1 CASSLDELGQAEAFF TGCGCCAGCAGCCTAGACGAACTCGGACAGGCTGAAGCTTTCTTT
TRBJ1-2 - - TRBV6-1 CASSETYLIGYTF TGTGCCAGCAGTGAAACATATTTGATTGGCTACACCTTC
TRBJ2-1 - TRBD1 TRBV27 CASSLGDSDLNEQFF TGTGCCAGCAGTTTAGGGGACAGCGATCTCAATGAGCAGTTCTTC
TRBJ1-4 - - TRBV6-6 CASSRVDSPGEKLFF TGTGCCAGCAGCCGAGTGGACTCCCCCGGGGAAAAACTGTTTTTT
TRBJ1-1 - - TRBV2 CASNLGGLEEAFF TGTGCCAGCAACCTGGGGGGGCTAGAAGAAGCTTTCTTT